This record covers a single T cell receptor beta chain. No antigen is known for it. It differs at one base from a far larger clone, so likely a read error. Building the TCR beta libraries relied on iRepertoire HTBI primers, and CDR3 regions underwent Arm-PCR. TCRdb re-derived calls from the multiplex PCR reads in MiXCR, one entry per CDR3 protein. The sample comprises about 440,000 distinct CDR3 sequences, about 17% of which are singletons, and over 8.5% rests with the top ten. Germline assignment: CDR1 LGHDT and CDR2 YNNKEL (reference sequence). The ends were cut back, 6 bases at V and 11 bases at J, with 16 bases in the middle. The CDR3 is 12 residues long. This record comes from a study of regulatory T cells in long-lasting Graves disease. For the study at large: Antithyroid drugs had been taken by newly diagnosed Graves' patients for under 3 months. Whole-study findings and limits: Favored gene segments in persistent disease were TRBV28, TRBJ1-2 and TRBJ2-5.

Time point defined: newly diagnosed GD, antithyroid drugs for less than 3 months. PBMC-extracted RNA yielded the TCR library. This same sample was also taken into another study, of T cells in Graves' hyperthyroidism and ophthalmopathy.

The sequence came from a woman under 40 with Graves disease. V and J are TRBV3-1 and TRBJ2-5, with D possibly TRBD1 on 5 matching bases. The sample consisted of peripheral blood mononuclear cells (PBMCs), taken at new diagnosis, from a patient treated with antithyroid drugs. The CDR3 here is CASSRQYNEQYF. The DNA of the CDR3 is TGTGCCAGCAGTCGACAGTACAATGAGCAGTACTTC.